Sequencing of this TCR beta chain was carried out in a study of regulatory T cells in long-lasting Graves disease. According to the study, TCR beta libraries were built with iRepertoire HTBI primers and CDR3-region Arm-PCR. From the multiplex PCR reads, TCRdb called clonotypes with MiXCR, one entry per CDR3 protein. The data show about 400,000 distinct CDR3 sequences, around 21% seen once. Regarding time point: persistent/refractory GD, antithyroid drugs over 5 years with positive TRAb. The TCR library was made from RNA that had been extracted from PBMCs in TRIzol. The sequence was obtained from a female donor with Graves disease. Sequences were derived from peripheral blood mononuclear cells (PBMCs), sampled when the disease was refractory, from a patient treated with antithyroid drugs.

Written as DNA, the CDR3 is TGTGCCAGCAGCCAAGCTAACTTAAAGGAGGAGCAGTACTTC. Translation gives CASSQANLKEEQYF. This chain links TRBV3-1 with TRBJ2-7, with D uncertain. This CDR3 contains 14 residues. The germline V and J ends were trimmed by 1 base and 7 bases, with 14 bases remaining between them. CDR1 is LGHDT and CDR2 is YNNKEL in the germline V gene (reference sequence).